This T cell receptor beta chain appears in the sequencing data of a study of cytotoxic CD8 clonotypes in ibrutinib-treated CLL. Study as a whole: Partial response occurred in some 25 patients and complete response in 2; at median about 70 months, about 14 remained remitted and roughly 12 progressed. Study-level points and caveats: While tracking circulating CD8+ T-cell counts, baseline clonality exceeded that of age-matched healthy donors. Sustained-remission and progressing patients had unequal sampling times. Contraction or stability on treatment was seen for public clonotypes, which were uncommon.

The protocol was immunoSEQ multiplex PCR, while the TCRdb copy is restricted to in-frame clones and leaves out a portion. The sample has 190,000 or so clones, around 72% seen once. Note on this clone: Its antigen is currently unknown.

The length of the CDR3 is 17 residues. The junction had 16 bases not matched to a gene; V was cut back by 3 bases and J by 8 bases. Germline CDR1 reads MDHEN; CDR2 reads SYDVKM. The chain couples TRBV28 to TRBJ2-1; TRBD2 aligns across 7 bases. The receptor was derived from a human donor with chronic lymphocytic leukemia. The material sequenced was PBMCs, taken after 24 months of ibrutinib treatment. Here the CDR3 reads CASSFPHLKRDNYEQFF. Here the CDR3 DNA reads TGTGCCAGCAGTTTCCCCCACTTGAAGCGGGATAACTATGAGCAGTTCTTC.